This passage covers 22 T cell receptor beta chains from one sample sequenced in a study of human thymus T cells. The table came from immunoSEQ multiplex PCR; TCRdb's copy has only in-frame clones and leaves some out. Altogether 45,000 to 75,000 clones are present, around 94% being singletons, with the ten largest covering approximately 5.9%. The material sequenced was blood. The receptors were gathered from a boy younger than two with a congenital heart defect but otherwise immunologically healthy.

This clone appeared a single time. V and J are TRBV7-3 and TRBJ2-5; D is perhaps TRBD1 (6 bases). V was clipped by 5 bases and J by 5 bases, with 12 bases between them. Germline V lookup: CDR1 SGHTA, CDR2 FQGTGA. The CDR3 has 13 residues. CDR3 sequence: CASSPSRGETQYF. The CDR3 DNA is TGTGCCAGCAGCCCCTCGAGGGGGGAGACCCAGTACTTC.

This chain uses TRBV28 with TRBJ2-1, with TRBD2 matching over 8 bases. The CDR3 runs to 17 residues. V was pared by 3 bases and J by 2 bases, with 9 bases of the junction left unmatched. Germline V gene lookup returns CDR1 MDHEN and CDR2 SYDVKM. The CDR3 loop is CASSLGSSGSTYNEQFF. The CDR3 DNA is TGTGCCAGCAGTTTGGGATCTAGCGGGTCCACCTACAATGAGCAGTTCTTC.

This chain joins TRBV28 and TRBJ2-7; 13 bases match TRBD2. V was pared by 4 bases and J by 3 bases, with 12 bases of the junction left unmatched. Germline CDR1 MDHEN, CDR2 SYDVKM. The CDR3 has 18 residues. In DNA form, the CDR3 reads TGTGCCAGCAGTTCCGGGCCCTGGACTAGCGGGAGTGTCTACGAGCAGTACTTC. Encoded protein: CASSSGPWTSGSVYEQYF.

The V call is TRBV5-6, the J call TRBJ2-3; 9 positions agree with TRBD2. Per the germline V gene, CDR1 is SGHDT and CDR2 is YYEEEE. The junction had 7 bases not matched to a gene; V was cut back by 4 bases and J by 4 bases. The CDR3 contains 15 residues. CDR3 sequence (DNA): TGTGCCAGCAGCGGTAGCGGGAGCCCCGCAGATACGCAGTATTTT. Translating it yields CASSGSGSPADTQYF.

This clone was observed a single time. V usage is TRBV6-5 and J usage is TRBJ1-2, with D possibly being TRBD1 (6 bases). Between the trimmed V and J ends, which lost 6 bases and 6 bases, there was a span of 20 bases. In germline, CDR1 is MNHEY, CDR2 SVGAGI. The CDR3 loop spans 15 amino acids. CDR3 in DNA: TGTGCCAGCAGCCGTACTAGGGGGGTGGGGAATGGCTACACCTTC. Translation gives CASSRTRGVGNGYTF.

The rearrangement uses TRBV28 and TRBJ2-7; 9 bases fit TRBD2. The germline V gene encodes CDR1 MDHEN and CDR2 SYDVKM. J was trimmed by 3 bases and V by 3 bases; bases with no gene match: 9. This CDR3 has 16 residues. CDR3 loop: CASSLGGLATVYEQYF. CDR3 DNA: TGTGCCAGCAGTTTGGGGGGACTAGCTACCGTCTACGAGCAGTACTTC.

V is TRBV5-6 and J is TRBJ2-1; 10 bases are a match to TRBD2. V lost 2 bases, J lost 5 bases, and 7 bases stayed unmatched. CDR3 size: 16 residues. Germline V gives CDR1 SGHDT, CDR2 YYEEEE. The CDR3 DNA sequence: TGTGCCAGCAGCTTTAAACCGGGACTAGCGAACAATGAGCAGTTCTTC. Protein: CASSFKPGLANNEQFF.

This clone was found once. The CDR3 DNA reads TGTGCCAGCAGCCCCGGGACTAGCGGGGAAGAGACCCAGTACTTC. Translation gives CASSPGTSGEETQYF. The chain combines TRBV4-2 with TRBJ2-5; TRBD2 agrees at 13 bases. CDR1 and CDR2 from the germline V gene are LGHNA and YNFKEQ. CDR3 size: 15 residues. The junction had 2 bases not matched to a gene; V was cut back by 4 bases and J by 3 bases.

V and J are TRBV6-4 and TRBJ2-1, with TRBD2 matching over 10 bases. There are 16 residues in the CDR3. The junction had 6 bases not matched to a gene; V was cut back by 5 bases and J by 2 bases. Germline CDR1 MRHNA, CDR2 SNTAGT. CDR3 DNA: TGTGCCAGCAGTCAAGGACTAGCGGACCCCTACAATGAGCAGTTCTTC. It is translated as CASSQGLADPYNEQFF.

The rearrangement uses TRBV28 and TRBJ1-6; TRBD1 matches 10 bases. There are 12 residues in the CDR3. J was trimmed by 8 bases and V by 10 bases; bases with no gene match: 2. Germline CDR1 MDHEN, CDR2 SYDVKM. For the CDR3, the DNA is TGTGCCACCGACAGGGGGCATTCACCCCTCCACTTT. Translating gives CATDRGHSPLHF.

In DNA form, the CDR3 reads TGTGCCAGTAGTTCCGGGACTAGAGGCTACGAGCAGTACTTC. It translates to CASSSGTRGYEQYF. This chain joins TRBV19 and TRBJ2-7, with 8 bases identical to TRBD2. With V trimmed by 5 bases and J by 3 bases, 6 bases remained unmatched. The CDR3 has 14 amino acids. Germline lookup yields CDR1 LNHDA and CDR2 SQIVND (reference sequence).

The chain recombines TRBV5-1 with TRBJ1-2; 9 bases match TRBD1. Germline lookup yields CDR1 SGHRS and CDR2 YFSETQ. This CDR3 is 16 amino acids long. After removal of 4 bases from V and 4 bases from J, the junction contained 11 bases not matched to a gene. The CDR3 loop is CASSPGTGRVGYGYTF. CDR3 DNA sequence: TGCGCCAGCAGCCCAGGGACAGGGCGAGTAGGCTATGGCTACACCTTC.

The genes are TRBV4-2 and TRBJ2-6, with TRBD2 matching 10 bases. CDR3 length: 19 amino acids. Germline V CDR1 and CDR2: LGHNA, YNFKEQ. After removal of 1 base from V and 4 bases from J, the junction contained 10 bases not matched to a gene. The CDR3 here is CASSQGSSGGARGANVLTF. CDR3 bases: TGTGCCAGCAGCCAAGGATCCAGCGGGGGGGCCCGGGGGGCCAACGTCCTGACTTTC.

V is TRBV7-9 and J is TRBJ2-3, with a weak D call TRBD1 (7 bases). The CDR3 is 16 amino acids. V was trimmed by 3 bases and J by 3 bases, leaving 16 bases between them. The V gene's germline CDR1 is SEHNR and CDR2 FQNEAQ (reference sequence). CDR3 coding DNA: TGTGCCAGCAGCTTGGGAGGAAAGGGGGCAACAGATACGCAGTATTTT. Translated, it gives CASSLGGKGATDTQYF.

CDR3 in DNA: TGTGCCAGCAGCCATAGGGGAGTAGATACGCAGTATTTT. It yields the protein CASSHRGVDTQYF. The chain links TRBV5-6 to TRBJ2-3; D may correspond to TRBD1 or TRBD2 (5 bases each). This CDR3 contains 13 residues. V lost 4 bases to trimming and J lost 5 bases, with 11 bases between them. From germline, CDR1 is SGHDT and CDR2 YYEEEE.

The chain joins TRBV10-3 to TRBJ2-7; tentatively, D is TRBD1 or TRBD2 (6 bases each). The germline CDR1 and CDR2 sequences are ENHRY and SYGVKD. V lost 4 bases to trimming and J lost 3 bases, with 13 bases between them. The CDR3 covers 14 residues. The CDR3, as DNA: TGTGCCATCAGTGGGAGGGGGTCGGGCTACGAGCAGTACTTC. Amino acids: CAISGRGSGYEQYF.

The rearrangement uses TRBV4-2 and TRBJ1-1; D unresolved. The CDR3 has 13 amino acids. Germline V CDR1 and CDR2: LGHNA, YNFKEQ. V was pared by 7 bases and J by 5 bases, with 14 bases between. CDR3 in amino acids: CASNRDPGTEAFF. In DNA, the CDR3 is TGTGCCAGCAACCGAGACCCGGGGACTGAAGCTTTCTTT.

This chain joins TRBV7-2 and TRBJ2-1, with 12 bases identical to TRBD2. The CDR3 contains 15 residues. The ends lost 1 base at V and 5 bases at J; junction bases unmatched: 0. Germline V gives CDR1 SGHTA, CDR2 FQGNSA. CDR3 in DNA: TGTGCCAGCAGCTTAGGACTAGCGGGGGACAATGAGCAGTTCTTC. This gives the protein CASSLGLAGDNEQFF.

This CDR3 reads CASSLAPEETQYF. The CDR3 coding sequence is TGTGCCAGCAGCTTAGCACCAGAAGAGACCCAGTACTTC. This chain links TRBV7-9 with TRBJ2-5; D unclear. The CDR3 sequence is 13 residues long. Germline lookup yields CDR1 SEHNR and CDR2 FQNEAQ (reference sequence). V lost 0 bases, J lost 3 bases, and 5 bases lay in between.

The chain is built from TRBV4-3 and TRBJ2-1; TRBD1 aligns across 8 bases. The germline V gene encodes CDR1 LGHNA and CDR2 YSLEER. V was pared by 0 bases and J by 7 bases, with 11 bases of the junction left unmatched. This CDR3 is 17 amino acids long. The CDR3 bases are TGCGCCAGCAGCCAAGATCGGGCAGGGGGCGTTCGGAATGAGCAGTTCTTC. Translated, it gives CASSQDRAGGVRNEQFF.

V usage is TRBV5-8 and J usage is TRBJ2-1; no clear D gene. The germline V gene encodes CDR1 SGHTS and CDR2 YDEGEE. The CDR3 spans 15 residues. Trimming pared 1 base from V and 0 bases from J, leaving 8 bases between. The CDR3 here is CASSLYLSSYNEQFF. The CDR3 region has the DNA TGTGCCAGCAGCTTGTACCTGAGCTCCTACAATGAGCAGTTCTTC.

The chain joins TRBV11-2 to TRBJ2-7; maybe TRBD2 (6 bases). V was pared by 1 base and J by 2 bases, with 6 bases between. The V gene's germline CDR1 is SGHAT and CDR2 FQNNGV. The CDR3 runs to 13 residues. CDR3 coding DNA: TGTGCCAGCAGCTTAGCGGGAGCCTACGAGCAGTACTTC. It specifies CASSLAGAYEQYF. Complete variable domain (other parts from reference TRBV11-2 and TRBJ2-7): EAGVAQSPRYKIIEKRQSVAFWCNPISGHATLYWYQQILGQGPKLLIQFQNNGVVDDSQLPKDRFSAERLKGVDSTLKIQPAKLEDSAVYLCASSLAGAYEQYFGPGTRLTVT.